This is a list of T cell receptor beta chains from one sample in a study of T-cell memory formation after mild COVID-19. TCRdb passed the 5' RACE reads through MiXCR, listing each CDR3 protein once. The sample records under 550,000 distinct CDR3 sequences, 15% to 20% being singletons. The sequenced sample consisted of PBMCs or a T cell subset sorted from them (not recorded which). These receptors all stem from an adult woman who had mild COVID-19 (a few samples of this study predate the infection). Cell type and time point are not known. The CDR3 runs from the conserved cysteine through the conserved F or W. The order of the fields is J gene, D gene, V gene, clone size, CDR3 DNA, CDR3 protein. A D gene is named only where the DNA matches it firmly. Clone size is not always given. Where it is, it says once, few, many or a class for expanded clones.

TRBJ1-5,NA,TRBV3-1,NA,TGTGCCAGCAGCCCACCAGGGGCTTGGCAGCCCCAGCATTTT,CASSPPGAWQPQHF
TRBJ1-4,TRBD1,TRBV12-3/TRBV12-4,NA,TGTGCAAGCCGGGGGACAGGGGTAATTTTCGGTGAAAAACTGTTTTTT,CASRGTGVIFGEKLFF
TRBJ2-2,NA,TRBV12-3/TRBV12-4,NA,TGTGCCAGCGTGGGGGCAGCGAACACCGGGGAGCTGTTTTTT,CASVGAANTGELFF
TRBJ2-3,TRBD2,TRBV12-3/TRBV12-4,few,TGTGCCAGCCGGCCTAGCGGGGGGGCCGGTACAGATACGCAGTATTTT,CASRPSGGAGTDTQYF
TRBJ2-7,NA,TRBV7-7,few,TGTGCTAGCAGCTTGGACCTGGGAGGCTACGAGCAGTACTTC,CASSLDLGGYEQYF
TRBJ2-5,NA,TRBV12-3/TRBV12-4,few,TGTGCCAGCAGTCGTTGGATTACCAGGGCCCAAGAGACCCAGTACTTC,CASSRWITRAQETQYF
TRBJ2-1,TRBD2,TRBV30,NA,TGTGCCTGGAGTGTCGGGACTAGCCTTTACAATGAGCAGTTCTTC,CAWSVGTSLYNEQFF
TRBJ2-5,NA,TRBV7-2,NA,TGTGCCAGCAGCTTAGGGAGCCCGACGGGAGAGACCCAGTACTTC,CASSLGSPTGETQYF
TRBJ1-2,NA,TRBV7-2,once,TGTGCCAGCAGCTTAACTTTGTCAGGGACCTATGGCTACACCTTC,CASSLTLSGTYGYTF
TRBJ2-7,NA,TRBV7-8,NA,TGTGCCAGCAGCTTAGAAGGCGGCGGGACCTACGAGCAGTACTTC,CASSLEGGGTYEQYF
TRBJ2-3,TRBD2,TRBV19,NA,TGTGCCAGTAGTATAGGACTAGCGGGATCAGATACGCAGTATTTT,CASSIGLAGSDTQYF
TRBJ2-1,TRBD1,TRBV6-1,NA,TGTGCCAGCAGGGGACAGGACCCCTACAATGAGCAGTTCTTC,CASRGQDPYNEQFF
TRBJ1-6,NA,TRBV5-1,few,TGCGCCAGCAGCATCACCAGCAGGCATGATAATTCACCCCTCCACTTT,CASSITSRHDNSPLHF
TRBJ2-2,NA,TRBV7-2,NA,TGTGCCAGCAGCCTCCTCGTCGGGGAGCTGTTTTTT,CASSLLVGELFF
TRBJ2-7,TRBD1,TRBV27,few,TGTGCCAGCAGTGCAAGATCGGGACAGCTTACCTACGAGCAGTACTTC,CASSARSGQLTYEQYF